These 4 T cell receptor beta chains were all obtained from the same sample, sequenced in a study of cytomegalovirus exposure and HLA in healthy donors. PCR amplification relied on 60 Vbeta primers (plus 13 Jbeta primers). TCRdb keeps only in-frame clones here, not all; method: immunoSEQ multiplex PCR. The table records under 200,000 clones, around 78% of them present only once. Sequenced material: PBMCs. The receptor source for this set is a woman aged 40 to 50 in good health and CMV-seropositive.

The genes are TRBV7-9 and TRBJ2-1, with D perhaps TRBD2 (6 bases). V was trimmed by 1 base and J by 6 bases, leaving 13 bases between them. This CDR3 contains 15 residues. Germline V gene lookup returns CDR1 SEHNR and CDR2 FQNEAQ (reference sequence). CDR3 sequence: CASSLVALGGNEQFF. In DNA, the CDR3 is TGTGCCAGCAGCTTAGTGGCTCTGGGAGGCAATGAGCAGTTCTTC.

The J gene is TRBJ2-2, the V gene TRBV14; 7 bases agree with TRBD1. The CDR3 runs 15 residues. The germline V gene has CDR1 SGHDN and CDR2 FVKESK. V was clipped by 2 bases and J by 4 bases; unmatched bases: 4. This CDR3 reads CASSQYRGSTGELFF. The CDR3 coding sequence is TGTGCCAGCAGCCAATACAGGGGATCCACCGGGGAGCTGTTTTTT. Drawing the rest from reference TRBV14 and TRBJ2-2, the complete variable domain is EAGVTQFPSHSVIEKGQTVTLRCDPISGHDNLYWYRRVMGKEIKFLLHFVKESKQDESGMPNNRFLAERTGGTYSTLKVQPAELEDSGVYFCASSQYRGSTGELFFGEGSRLTVL.

The chain carries TRBV6-1 and TRBJ2-1; 12 nucleotides agree with TRBD2. The CDR3 spans 18 residues. The V and J ends lost 3 bases and 2 bases, in that order; junction bases with no gene match: 8. Germline assignment: CDR1 MNHNS and CDR2 SASEGT. The CDR3 DNA reads as TGTGCCAGCAGTGACCTTACTAGCGGGGGGCGGACCTACAATGAGCAGTTCTTC. Translating it yields CASSDLTSGGRTYNEQFF.

This clone occurred a few times. The V and J genes are TRBV10-1 and TRBJ1-5; the match to TRBD1 covers 9 bases. Germline CDR1 and CDR2: WNHNN and SYGVQD (reference sequence). There are 17 residues in the CDR3. Trimming cost V 10 bases and J 3 bases; bases outside gene matches: 16. The chain's CDR3 is CAITLGDRAGLNQPQHF. CDR3 sequence (DNA): TGCGCCATCACCTTGGGGGACAGGGCAGGGCTCAATCAGCCCCAGCATTTT.